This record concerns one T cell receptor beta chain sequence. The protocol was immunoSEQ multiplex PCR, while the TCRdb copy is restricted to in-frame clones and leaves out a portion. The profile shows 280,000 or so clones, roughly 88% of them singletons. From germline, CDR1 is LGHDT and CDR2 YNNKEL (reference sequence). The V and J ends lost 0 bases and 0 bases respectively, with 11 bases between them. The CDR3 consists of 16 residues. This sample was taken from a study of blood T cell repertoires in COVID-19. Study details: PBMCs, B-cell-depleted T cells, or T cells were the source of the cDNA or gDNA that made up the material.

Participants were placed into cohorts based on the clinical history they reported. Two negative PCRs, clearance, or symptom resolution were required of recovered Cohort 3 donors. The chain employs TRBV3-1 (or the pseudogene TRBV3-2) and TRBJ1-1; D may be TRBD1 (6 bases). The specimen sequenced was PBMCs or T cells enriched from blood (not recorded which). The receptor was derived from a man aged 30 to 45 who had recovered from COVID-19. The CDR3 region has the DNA TGTGCCAGCAGCCAAGATAAGGGACATTTGAACACTGAAGCTTTCTTT. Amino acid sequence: CASSQDKGHLNTEAFF.